These T cell receptor beta chains were read from a single sample in a study of OX40 agonist ivuxolimab in advanced cancers. The method was immunoSEQ multiplex PCR; TCRdb's version includes in-frame clones alone and lacks a portion of them. This table holds fewer than 80,000 clones, 80% to 90% found once. The material was CD4+ or CD8+ T cells sorted from blood, obtained in a trial of the OX40 agonist ivuxolimab. Receptor source: an adult with an advanced solid tumor such as melanoma, head and neck, liver or kidney cancer. Both conserved end residues are trimmed from each CDR3. D genes are given only for firm matches. Size is omitted from some rows. Given values are once, few, many or a class for expanded clones.

J gene,V gene,D gene,CDR3 length,clone size,CDR3 protein
TRBJ2-2,TRBV11-2,NA,11,NA,ASSSGGTGELF
TRBJ2-4,TRBV5-4,TRBD1,13,NA,ASSFYSGQGYIQY
TRBJ2-3,TRBV5-1,NA,12,NA,ASSFRRVEDTQY
TRBJ2-2,TRBV9,NA,13,few,ASSVSGSNTGELF
TRBJ2-5,TRBV10-3,NA,11,NA,AISGGAQETQY
TRBJ1-1,TRBV5-6,NA,13,once,ASSRGAGDNTEAF
TRBJ1-5,TRBV18,NA,11,once,ASLGVHGQPQH
TRBJ2-5,TRBV2,NA,12,NA,ASSVGGSGETQY
TRBJ2-5,TRBV7-9,NA,14,NA,ASRLVRDTRAETQY
TRBJ2-2,TRBV6-5,TRBD2,12,NA,ASSRGLATGELF
TRBJ2-2,TRBV2,TRBD2,13,NA,ASSPRGGSAGELF
TRBJ1-1,TRBV28,NA,11,few,ASSRQVHTEAF
TRBJ2-3,TRBV5-1,NA,13,NA,ASSLTGSSTDTQY
TRBJ1-4,TRBV5-1,NA,13,NA,ASSLSNPTNEKLF
TRBJ2-7,TRBV5-6,TRBD2,14,NA,ASTQRGTSGRGEQY
TRBJ2-7,TRBV7-8,TRBD2,13,NA,ASSPTSGPRYEQY
TRBJ1-2,TRBV5-6,NA,12,NA,ASSSDIRSYGYT
TRBJ1-2,TRBV5-8,NA,9,NA,ASSYRGDSP
TRBJ1-4,TRBV5-6,TRBD1,12,NA,ASSLRGPDEKLF
TRBJ2-5,TRBV19,TRBD2,15,NA,ASSTGTSGRWSETQY
TRBJ2-7,TRBV5-1,NA,11,NA,ASSHEGTYEQY
TRBJ2-5,TRBV7-9,TRBD2,13,NA,ASTLSGGNQETQY
TRBJ1-2,TRBV10-3,TRBD1,13,NA,AIRRQGVANYGYT
TRBJ1-4,TRBV9,NA,13,NA,ASSPTQGSGEKLF
NA,TRBV28,NA,11,NA,ASSTTDSYEQY
TRBJ1-2,TRBV28,NA,11,NA,ASSRTPIYGYT
TRBJ2-5,TRBV13,NA,12,NA,ASSLGRLQETQY
TRBJ1-2,TRBV6-5,NA,14,NA,ASSYSSGGRGYGYT
TRBJ2-5,TRBV5-4,NA,11,NA,ASSLNSVETQY
TRBJ1-2,TRBV18,NA,14,NA,ASSLDSQPSNYGYT
TRBJ1-1,TRBV11-3,NA,12,NA,ASSLVRENTEAF
TRBJ1-3,TRBV7-2,NA,10,NA,ASSPKGNTIY
TRBJ2-3,TRBV5-1,TRBD1,12,NA,ASSLSGGFDTQY
TRBJ2-7,TRBV19,NA,13,NA,ASSPRTAGTGEQY
TRBJ2-3,TRBV2,TRBD2,12,NA,ASSVSGGGDTQY
TRBJ2-4,TRBV6-1,NA,12,once,ASRRTALKNIQY
TRBJ2-1,TRBV6-5,TRBD2,13,NA,ASSTTSRGGNEQF
TRBJ2-3,TRBV5-6,NA,13,NA,ASSFRGLRTDTQY
TRBJ1-4,TRBV10-3,TRBD1,11,once,AIGDRGSEKLF
TRBJ2-5,TRBV19,NA,9,NA,ANRLRETQY
TRBJ2-2,TRBV5-8,NA,14,NA,ASSWSQGSVTGELF
TRBJ1-6,TRBV2,TRBD1,18,NA,ASSEQLTGGKWSGPSPLH
TRBJ2-7,TRBV5-5,TRBD2,15,few,ASSASSGSIFSYEQY